The 3 T cell receptor beta chains listed next were all sequenced from one sample in a study of shared clonotypes between healthy human individuals. Measured with immunoSEQ multiplex PCR; TCRdb has only the in-frame clones, and not every one. The sample has just over 2,000,000 clones, 85% to 95% seen once. The sequenced sample consisted of naive CD4+ T cells sorted from blood. This sample's subset: CD45RA+ positively selected. The receptors here all came from a man aged 18 to 35 in good health.

The chain joins TRBV5-1 to TRBJ2-7, with TRBD1 matching 7 bases. The CDR3 is made up of 14 amino acids. CDR1 is SGHRS and CDR2 is YFSETQ in the germline V gene. Unmatched junction bases numbered 5, after V lost 4 bases and J lost 1 base. The CDR3 sequence: CASSTNRGSYEQYF. The CDR3 region has the DNA TGCGCCAGCAGCACGAACAGGGGTTCCTACGAGCAGTACTTC.

V gene TRBV5-1 combines with J gene TRBJ2-7; D is perhaps TRBD1 (5 bases). The CDR3 loop spans 17 amino acids. The V end was cut by 2 bases, the J end by 2 bases, with 20 bases between. Germline CDR1 is SGHRS and CDR2 is YFSETQ. The CDR3 DNA reads as TGCGCCAGCAGCTTCGCCCCGACAGCCCATATTCCCTACGAGCAGTACTTC. Translated, it gives CASSFAPTAHIPYEQYF.

J is TRBJ2-7 and V is TRBV11-2; no clear D gene. Trimming removed 7 bases at V and 3 bases at J, with 10 bases between. The CDR3 has 12 amino acids. Germline CDR1 and CDR2: SGHAT and FQNNGV. The CDR3 is CASTDRIYEQYF. The CDR3 DNA reads TGTGCCAGCACCGATCGGATCTACGAGCAGTACTTC.